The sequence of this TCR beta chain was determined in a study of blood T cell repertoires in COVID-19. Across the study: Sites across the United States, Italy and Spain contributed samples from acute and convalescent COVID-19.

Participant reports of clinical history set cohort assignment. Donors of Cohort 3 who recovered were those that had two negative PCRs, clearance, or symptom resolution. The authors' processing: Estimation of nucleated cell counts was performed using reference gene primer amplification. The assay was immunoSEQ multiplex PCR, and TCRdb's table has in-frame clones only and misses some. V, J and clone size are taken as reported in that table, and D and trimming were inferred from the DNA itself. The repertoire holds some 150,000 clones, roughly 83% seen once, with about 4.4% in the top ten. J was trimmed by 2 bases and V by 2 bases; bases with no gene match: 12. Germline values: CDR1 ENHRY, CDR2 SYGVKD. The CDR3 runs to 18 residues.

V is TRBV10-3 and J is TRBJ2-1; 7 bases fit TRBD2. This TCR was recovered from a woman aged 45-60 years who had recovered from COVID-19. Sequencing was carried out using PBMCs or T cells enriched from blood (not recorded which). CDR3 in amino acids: CAISEPQRAGSTYNEQFF. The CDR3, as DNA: TGTGCCATCAGTGAGCCCCAACGAGCGGGGTCTACCTACAATGAGCAGTTCTTC.